This TCR beta chain derives from a study of control samples from healthy donors and cancer patients. CDR1 is ENHRY, CDR2 SYGVKD, per germline. V shed 6 bases and J 5 bases; nucleotides not matched to a gene: 13. CDR3 length: 17 residues. The repertoire was sequenced with immunoSEQ multiplex PCR; TCRdb's copy has only in-frame clones and lacks some. The profile shows around 51,000 clones, about 88% of them singletons. The rearrangement links TRBV10-3 to TRBJ2-3, with 11 bases identical to TRBD2. Input material: PBMCs. The receptor's source is a man in his fifties with head and neck cancer. The CDR3 sequence is CAISRELSGGGLDTQYF. Here the CDR3 DNA reads TGTGCCATCAGCCGAGAACTTAGCGGGGGGGGGCTAGATACGCAGTATTTT.